The next 16 T cell receptor beta chains were all read from a single sample in a study of spatial heterogeneity in lung cancer. TCRdb re-analysed the 5' RACE reads in MiXCR, keeping a single row per CDR3 protein. The sample gives fewer than 60,000 distinct CDR3 sequences, 7.4% of which show up once; around 35% is in the top ten. Indicated time point: blood at routine non-recurrence follow-up after resection. No cells were sorted before sequencing. The whole RNA sequenced was extracted from tumor, nontumor lung or frozen PBMC. The sequencing used PBMCs, collected at follow-up. The source is a female donor with early-stage non-small cell lung cancer.

This clonotype has just a few counts. CDR3 coding DNA: TGTGCCAGCAGCTCGGACACTCAGCCCCAGCATTTT. Translating it yields CASSSDTQPQHF. The chain carries TRBV7-9 and TRBJ1-5, with D perhaps TRBD1 (5 bases). CDR3 length: 12 residues. V was shortened by 4 bases and J by 6 bases, with 7 bases between the two germline ends. CDR1 is SEHNR and CDR2 is FQNEAQ in the germline V gene (reference sequence).

The chain couples TRBV20-1 to TRBJ2-7, with 7 bases matching TRBD1. The V gene end was trimmed by 5 bases and the J gene end by 2 bases; junction bases not matched to a gene: 9. The CDR3 contains 14 residues. Germline V gene lookup returns CDR1 DFQATT and CDR2 SNEGSKA (reference sequence). CDR3 in DNA: TGCAGTGCTGGCCCTACAGGGGACACCTACGAGCAGTACTTC. This sequence encodes CSAGPTGDTYEQYF.

In this sample, this clonotype turned up many times. The chain has TRBV7-9 and TRBJ2-1; weak D call: TRBD1 (6 bases). V was trimmed by 4 bases and J by 4 bases, leaving 14 bases between them. The CDR3 is 15 residues long. In germline, CDR1 is SEHNR, CDR2 FQNEAQ (reference sequence). The CDR3 region is CASSSGAYTYNEQFF. In DNA form, the CDR3 reads TGTGCCAGCAGCTCAGGGGCTTATACGTACAATGAGCAGTTCTTC. Together with reference TRBV7-9 and TRBJ2-1, the CDR3 gives the full variable domain: DTGVSQNPRHKITKRGQNVTFRCDPISEHNRLYWYRQTLGQGPEFLTYFQNEAQLEKSRLLSDRFSAERPKGSFSTLEIQRTEQGDSAMYLCASSSGAYTYNEQFFGPGTRLTVL.

This clonotype was counted a few times. V usage is TRBV5-1 and J usage is TRBJ2-2; no clear D. V lost 0 bases and J lost 8, with 11 bases in between. Germline CDR1 SGHRS, CDR2 YFSETQ. The CDR3 spans 14 residues. CDR3 DNA sequence: TGCGCCAGCAGCTTGGTTCGCACCCAGGGGGAGCTGTTTTTT. Amino acid sequence: CASSLVRTQGELFF.

Many counts were recorded for this clonotype. The rearrangement uses TRBV7-2 and TRBJ1-1; 7 bases align to TRBD1. V dropped 4 bases and J dropped 5; count of bases not matched to a gene: 4. The CDR3 has 13 residues. Germline values: CDR1 SGHTA, CDR2 FQGNSA. The CDR3 protein is CASSYRGVTEAFF. DNA of the CDR3: TGTGCCAGCAGCTACAGGGGCGTTACTGAAGCTTTCTTT.

This clonotype was seen many times. This chain joins TRBV10-2 and TRBJ2-3; a possible D gene is TRBD2 (5 bases). Between the trimmed V and J ends, which lost 2 bases and 2 bases, there was a span of 8 bases. CDR1 WSHSY and CDR2 SAAADI come from the germline V gene. The CDR3 has 14 amino acids. The CDR3 DNA is TGCGCCAGCAGTGAGACCGGACTCACAGATACGCAGTATTTT. Translating gives CASSETGLTDTQYF.

This chain joins TRBV7-3 and TRBJ2-7, with 11 bases lining up with TRBD2. Trimming cost V 5 bases and J 3 bases; bases outside gene matches: 3. Looked up from germline, CDR1 is SGHTA and CDR2 is FQGTGA. CDR3 length: 14 residues. In DNA form, the CDR3 reads TGTGCCAGCAGCCCTGGGACTAGCGGCTACGAGCAGTACTTC. Translated, it gives CASSPGTSGYEQYF.

In this sample, this clonotype turned up a few times. This chain connects TRBV4-3 to TRBJ1-2; TRBD1 matches 12 bases. This CDR3 region has 18 residues. Losses at the gene ends were 0 bases for V and 5 bases for J; bases not matched to a gene: 10. In germline, CDR1 is LGHNA, CDR2 YSLEER. The CDR3: CASSQDPPGQGAPYGYTF. In nucleotides, the CDR3 is TGCGCCAGCAGCCAAGACCCCCCGGGACAGGGGGCACCGTATGGCTACACCTTC.

In its sample, this clonotype was seen many times. This chain joins TRBV7-8 and TRBJ2-7; 7 bases match TRBD2. Per germline, CDR1 SGHVS and CDR2 FQNEAQ. V trimming: 0 bases; J trimming: 0 bases; junction bases outside the gene matches: 2. This CDR3 has 15 residues. This CDR3 is CASSLAGRSSYEQYF. The CDR3 nucleotides are TGTGCCAGCAGCTTAGCCGGGAGGAGCTCCTACGAGCAGTACTTC.

In its sample, this clonotype was seen many times. The chain combines TRBV7-2 with TRBJ2-2, with D maybe TRBD1 (6 bases). Germline CDR1 SGHTA, CDR2 FQGNSA. The V end was cut by 0 bases, the J end by 10 bases, with 15 bases between. CDR3 length equals 15 residues. The CDR3 sequence: CASSLALQGSTELFF. CDR3 DNA: TGTGCCAGCAGCTTAGCGCTACAGGGCTCTACGGAGCTGTTTTTT.

This clonotype was observed at least ten times. CDR3 in amino acids: CSAKGQGNRGEQFF. CDR3 nucleotides: TGCAGCGCTAAGGGACAGGGTAATCGCGGTGAGCAGTTCTTC. V usage is TRBV29-1 and J usage is TRBJ2-1; 9 bases agree with TRBD1. V shed 7 bases, J shed 9 bases, and the junction held 13 bases outside the gene matches. Germline loops: CDR1 SQVTM, CDR2 ANQGSEA. The CDR3 is 14 amino acids.

This clonotype was detected ten times or more. The rearrangement links TRBV15 to TRBJ2-7, with 12 bases matching TRBD1. V dropped 0 bases and J dropped 10; count of bases not matched to a gene: 13. This CDR3 contains 17 residues. Germline values: CDR1 LNHNV, CDR2 YYDKDF (reference sequence). The CDR3 region has the DNA TGTGCCACCAGCAGAGATAGGGGACAGGGGGCGCGATCGGTCCAGTACTTC. Protein: CATSRDRGQGARSVQYF.

DNA of the CDR3: TGCGCCAGCAGACAGGGGTCTAGCACAGATACGCAGTATTTT. It specifies CASRQGSSTDTQYF. The rearrangement joins TRBV5-1 to TRBJ2-3; 7 bases agree with TRBD1. Losses at the gene ends were 5 bases for V and 0 bases for J; bases not matched to a gene: 3. In germline, CDR1 is SGHRS, CDR2 YFSETQ. The CDR3 has 14 amino acids.

This chain joins TRBV12-3 or TRBV12-4 and TRBJ1-6; D gene ambiguous. The germline V and J ends were trimmed by 6 bases and 7 bases, with 10 bases remaining between them. This CDR3 region has 13 residues. CDR3 amino acids: CASRGIANSPLHF. Here the CDR3 DNA reads TGTGCCAGCAGGGGTATAGCGAATTCACCCCTCCACTTT.

J is TRBJ1-4 and V is TRBV7-9, with D tentatively TRBD1 (5 bases). The germline V gene encodes CDR1 SEHNR and CDR2 FQNEAQ (reference sequence). V lost 5 bases and J 0 bases, leaving 10 bases between the germline ends. This CDR3 contains 15 residues. CDR3 in DNA: TGTGCCAGCAGCAGGATGACAGCAACTAATGAAAAACTGTTTTTT. Translating gives CASSRMTATNEKLFF.

There are many counts of this clonotype. The genes are TRBV10-3 and TRBJ1-3, with 7 bases matching TRBD1. V lost 3 bases to trimming and J lost 3 bases; unmatched junction nucleotides: 5. Germline CDR1 reads ENHRY; CDR2 reads SYGVKD. The CDR3 length is 15 residues. CDR3 region: CAISDSRGNGNTIYF. The CDR3, as DNA: TGTGCCATCAGTGATAGCAGGGGGAATGGAAACACCATATATTTT.